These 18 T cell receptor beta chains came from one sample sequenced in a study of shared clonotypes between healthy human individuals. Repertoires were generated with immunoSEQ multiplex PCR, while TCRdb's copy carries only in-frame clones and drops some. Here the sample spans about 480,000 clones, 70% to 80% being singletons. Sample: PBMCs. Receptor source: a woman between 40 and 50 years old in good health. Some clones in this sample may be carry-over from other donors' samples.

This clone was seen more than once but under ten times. The CDR3 protein is CASSPFDLETQYF. In DNA form, the CDR3 reads TGTGCCAGCTCACCATTCGATTTGGAGACCCAGTACTTC. The V and J genes are TRBV18 and TRBJ2-5; D call uncertain. The CDR3 sequence is 13 residues long. Trimming left V 2 bases short and J 5 bases short, with 9 bases between. From germline, CDR1 is KGHSH and CDR2 LQKENI.

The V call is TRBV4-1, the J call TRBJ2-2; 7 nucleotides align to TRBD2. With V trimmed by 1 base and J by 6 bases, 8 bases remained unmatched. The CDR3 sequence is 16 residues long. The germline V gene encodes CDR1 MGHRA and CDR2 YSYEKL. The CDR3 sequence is CASSQGRGGPPGELFF. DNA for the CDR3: TGCGCCAGCAGCCAAGGACGGGGAGGGCCTCCCGGGGAGCTGTTTTTT.

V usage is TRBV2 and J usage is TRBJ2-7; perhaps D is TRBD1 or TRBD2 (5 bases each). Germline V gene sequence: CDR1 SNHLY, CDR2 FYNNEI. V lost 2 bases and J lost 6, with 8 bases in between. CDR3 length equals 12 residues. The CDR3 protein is CASSEWGSEQYF. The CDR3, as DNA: TGTGCCAGCAGTGAATGGGGGTCCGAGCAGTACTTC.

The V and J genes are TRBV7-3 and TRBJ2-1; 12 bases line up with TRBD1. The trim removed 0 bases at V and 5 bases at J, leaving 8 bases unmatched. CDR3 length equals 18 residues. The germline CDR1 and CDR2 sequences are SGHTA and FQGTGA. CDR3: CASSLTGTGGPQHNEQFF. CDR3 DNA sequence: TGTGCCAGCAGCTTAACCGGGACAGGGGGCCCCCAACACAATGAGCAGTTCTTC.

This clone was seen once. This CDR3 reads CASSLRLAASTDTQYF. The CDR3 DNA reads as TGTGCCAGCAGCTTAAGGCTAGCGGCTAGCACAGATACGCAGTATTTT. The chain links TRBV11-2 to TRBJ2-3; 7 nucleotides match TRBD2. The CDR3 runs to 16 residues. After removal of 2 bases from V and 0 bases from J, the junction contained 5 bases not matched to a gene. Germline CDR1 reads SGHAT; CDR2 reads FQNNGV.

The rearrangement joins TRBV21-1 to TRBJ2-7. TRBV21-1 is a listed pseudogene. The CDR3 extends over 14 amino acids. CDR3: CASSKGPKGREQYF. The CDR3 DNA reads TGTGCCAGCAGCAAGGGCCCGAAGGGCCGCGAGCAGTACTTC.

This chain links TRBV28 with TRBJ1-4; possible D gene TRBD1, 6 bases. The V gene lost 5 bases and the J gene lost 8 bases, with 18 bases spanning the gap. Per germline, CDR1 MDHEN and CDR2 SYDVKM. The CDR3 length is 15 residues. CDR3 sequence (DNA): TGTGCCAGCAGTCCTACCAGGGGAGGGGTCGAAAAACTGTTTTTT. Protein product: CASSPTRGGVEKLFF.

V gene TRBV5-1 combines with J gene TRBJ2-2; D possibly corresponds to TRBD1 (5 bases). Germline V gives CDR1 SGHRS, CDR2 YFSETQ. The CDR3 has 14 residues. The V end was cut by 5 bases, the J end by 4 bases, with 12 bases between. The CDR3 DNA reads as TGCGCCAGCAGTAGTGGGGCCGGCACCGGGGAGCTGTTTTTT. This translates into CASSSGAGTGELFF.

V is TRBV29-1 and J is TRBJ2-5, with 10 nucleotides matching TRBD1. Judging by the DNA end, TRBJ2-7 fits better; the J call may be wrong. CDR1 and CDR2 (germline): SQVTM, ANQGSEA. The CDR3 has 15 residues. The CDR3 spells CSVEDPDRGPYEQYF. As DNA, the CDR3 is TGCAGCGTTGAAGATCCCGACAGGGGGCCCTACGAGCAGTACTTC.

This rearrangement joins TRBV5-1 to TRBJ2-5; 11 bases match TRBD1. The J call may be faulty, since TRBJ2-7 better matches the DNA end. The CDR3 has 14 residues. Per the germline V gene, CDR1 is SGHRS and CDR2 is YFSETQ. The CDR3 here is CASRTGTGGYEQYF. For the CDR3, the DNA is TGCGCCAGCAGGACCGGGACAGGGGGCTACGAGCAGTACTTC.

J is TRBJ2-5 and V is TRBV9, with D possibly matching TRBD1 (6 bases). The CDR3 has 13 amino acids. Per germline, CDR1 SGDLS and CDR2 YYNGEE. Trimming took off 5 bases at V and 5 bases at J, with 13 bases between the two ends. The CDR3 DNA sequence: TGTGCCAGCAGTGGACAGTTGGGGGAGACCCAGTACTTC. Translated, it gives CASSGQLGETQYF.

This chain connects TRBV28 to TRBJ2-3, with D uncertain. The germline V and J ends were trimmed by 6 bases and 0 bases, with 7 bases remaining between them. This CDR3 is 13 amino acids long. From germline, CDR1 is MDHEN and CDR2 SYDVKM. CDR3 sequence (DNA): TGTGCCAGCAGGGCACGTAGCACAGATACGCAGTATTTT. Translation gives CASRARSTDTQYF.

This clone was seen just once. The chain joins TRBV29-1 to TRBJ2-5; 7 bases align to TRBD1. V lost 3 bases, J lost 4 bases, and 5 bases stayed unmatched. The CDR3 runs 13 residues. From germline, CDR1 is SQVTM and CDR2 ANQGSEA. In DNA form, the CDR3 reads TGCAGCGTTGATAGACAGGGATTAGAGACCCAGTACTTC. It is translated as CSVDRQGLETQYF.

CDR3 sequence: CASSLRGRSAMGTEAFF. The CDR3 DNA reads TGTGCCAGCAGTTTGCGGGGACGATCAGCTATGGGCACTGAAGCTTTCTTT. The genes are TRBV28 and TRBJ1-1, with a possible D match to TRBD1 (5 bases). The ends were cut back, 3 bases at V and 4 bases at J, with 21 bases in the middle. The CDR3 is 17 residues long. In germline, CDR1 is MDHEN, CDR2 SYDVKM.

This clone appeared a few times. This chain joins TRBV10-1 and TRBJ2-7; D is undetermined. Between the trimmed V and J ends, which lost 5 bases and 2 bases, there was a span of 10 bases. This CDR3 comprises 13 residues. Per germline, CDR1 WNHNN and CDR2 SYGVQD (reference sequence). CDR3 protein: CASSSTGTYEQYF. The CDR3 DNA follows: TGCGCCAGCAGTTCAACTGGCACCTACGAGCAGTACTTC.

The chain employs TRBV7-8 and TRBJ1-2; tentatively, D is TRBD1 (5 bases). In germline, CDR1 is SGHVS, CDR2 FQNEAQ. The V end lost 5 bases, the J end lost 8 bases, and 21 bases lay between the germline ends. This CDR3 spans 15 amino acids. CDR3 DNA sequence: TGTGCCAGCAGCGCAATGGAAGGAGGGGTCGGCGGCTACACCTTC. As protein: CASSAMEGGVGGYTF. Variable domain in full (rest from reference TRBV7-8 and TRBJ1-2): GAGVSQSPRYKVAKRGQDVALRCDPISGHVSLFWYQQALGQGPEFLTYFQNEAQLDKSGLPSDRFFAERPEGSVSTLKIQRTQQEDSAVYLCASSAMEGGVGGYTFGSGTRLTVV.

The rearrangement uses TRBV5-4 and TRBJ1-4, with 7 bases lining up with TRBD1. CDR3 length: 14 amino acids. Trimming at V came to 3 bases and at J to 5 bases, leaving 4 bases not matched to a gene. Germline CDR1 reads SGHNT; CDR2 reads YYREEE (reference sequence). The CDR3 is CASSWTGLNEKLFF. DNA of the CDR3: TGTGCCAGCAGCTGGACAGGATTGAATGAAAAACTGTTTTTT.

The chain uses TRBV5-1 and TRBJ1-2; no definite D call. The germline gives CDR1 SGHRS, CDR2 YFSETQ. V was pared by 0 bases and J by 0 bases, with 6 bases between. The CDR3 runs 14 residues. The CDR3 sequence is CASSLVPANYGYTF. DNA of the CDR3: TGCGCCAGCAGCTTGGTGCCAGCTAACTATGGCTACACCTTC.